The 24 T cell receptor beta chains in this list originate from one sample, sequenced in a study of T cell repertoires in cytomegalovirus infection. A single record per CDR3 protein comes from TCRdb applying MiXCR to the reads. Of around 540,000 distinct CDR3 sequences in the sample, 33% are singletons; the top ten hold roughly 17%. The antigens for these receptors are not known. Here the sequenced sample was cultured PBMCs, taken from culture after CMV antigen stimulation. Receptor source: a human donor in good health (CMV status not recorded). Some clones in this sample may be carry-over from other donors' samples.

This chain joins TRBV27 and TRBJ2-4, with TRBD2 matching over 10 bases. Germline V lookup: CDR1 MNHEY, CDR2 SMNVEV (reference sequence). The CDR3 extends over 16 amino acids. The V segment lost 5 bases and the J segment 2 bases; nucleotides outside the gene matches: 6. The CDR3, as DNA: TGTGCCAGCAGTGGGACTAGCGAACCATCCAAAAACATTCAGTACTTC. This sequence encodes CASSGTSEPSKNIQYF.

This clonotype was found a few times. This sequence joins TRBV30 and TRBJ2-3; TRBD1 or TRBD2 may be the D gene (5 bases each). Germline V gene sequence: CDR1 GTSNPN, CDR2 SVGIG (reference sequence). V shed 4 bases and J shed 2 bases, with 16 bases lying between them. CDR3 length: 15 residues. In DNA, the CDR3 is TGTGCCTGGACCACCCCGGGACCATCCACAGATACGCAGTATTTT. The encoded protein is CAWTTPGPSTDTQYF.

This clonotype came up many times. This chain connects TRBV7-8 to TRBJ1-5; D uncertain. The germline CDR1 and CDR2 sequences are SGHVS and FQNEAQ. CDR3 size: 18 residues. Deletions cut 1 base from V and 0 bases from J, with 16 bases between. The DNA for the CDR3 is TGTGCCAGCAGCTTAGGCAGCCCGACCCGATATAGCAATCAGCCCCAGCATTTT. As protein: CASSLGSPTRYSNQPQHF.

About this clonotype: A much larger clone sits a single nucleotide away, making a read error possible. The CDR3, as DNA: TGTGCCAGCAGCGCAAGACGCAGTGGGACCCAGTACTTC. It yields the protein CASSARRSGTQYF. V and J are TRBV7-2 and TRBJ2-5; D gene ambiguous. Trimming left V 5 bases short and J 7 bases short, with 14 bases between. This CDR3 contains 13 residues. Germline loops: CDR1 SGHTA, CDR2 FQGNSA.

This clonotype was seen more than once but under ten times. The genes are TRBV6-2 or TRBV6-3 and TRBJ1-5; D might be TRBD1 (6 bases). The CDR3 length is 14 residues. Trimming cost V 10 bases and J 3 bases, with 16 bases left between them. Germline V lookup: CDR1 MNHEY, CDR2 SVGEGT. This chain's CDR3 is CATNVGHYNQPQHF. CDR3 nucleotide sequence: TGTGCCACGAACGTGGGACACTACAATCAGCCCCAGCATTTT.

CDR3 sequence reads: CASSFQAGGEKLFF. CDR3 DNA: TGTGCCAGCAGCTTTCAGGCTGGAGGTGAAAAACTGTTTTTT. The V call is TRBV5-5, the J call TRBJ1-4, with D uncertain. There are 14 residues in the CDR3. The germline CDR1 and CDR2 sequences are SGHKS and YYEKEE (reference sequence). Trimming removed 2 bases from V and 7 bases from J, with 12 bases in between.

V is TRBV7-2 and J is TRBJ2-1, with 8 bases that match TRBD1. Trimming took 2 bases from V and 8 from J; bases not matched to a gene: 5. Per germline, CDR1 SGHTA and CDR2 FQGNSA. CDR3 length: 14 residues. In DNA form, the CDR3 reads TGTGCCAGCAGCTTACCCCAGGGGGCTTATGAGCAGTTCTTC. It specifies CASSLPQGAYEQFF.

This clonotype was seen only a few times. This chain uses TRBV6-6 with TRBJ2-1; TRBD2 matches 9 bases. The CDR3 totals 15 residues. With 8 bases clipped from V and 9 bases from J, the junction kept 14 bases outside the gene matches. Germline CDR1 reads MNHNY; CDR2 reads SVGAGI (reference sequence). CDR3 in amino acids: CASGTTSGPRREQFF. The DNA of the CDR3 is TGTGCCAGCGGAACGACTAGCGGTCCCCGCCGTGAGCAGTTCTTC.

This clonotype was counted once. The chain is built from TRBV18 and TRBJ1-6; D not resolved. The CDR3 has 13 amino acids. From germline, CDR1 is KGHSH and CDR2 LQKENI. The V and J ends lost 2 bases and 4 bases respectively, with 3 bases between them. CDR3 loop: CASSPEYNSPLHF. The CDR3, as DNA: TGTGCCAGCTCACCAGAGTATAATTCACCCCTCCACTTT.

The V and J genes are TRBV6-6 and TRBJ2-7; D possibly uses TRBD1 or TRBD2 (5 bases each). Germline CDR1 and CDR2: MNHNY and SVGAGI (reference sequence). This CDR3 spans 14 amino acids. The V and J ends lost 5 bases and 2 bases respectively, with 13 bases between them. CDR3 region: CASSAGGGTYEQYV. CDR3 in DNA: TGTGCCAGCAGTGCGGGTGGGGGAACCTACGAGCAGTACGTC.

V is TRBV5-8 and J is TRBJ2-4; D may be TRBD1 (6 bases). Germline V CDR1 and CDR2: SGHTS, YDEGEE. The CDR3 is 14 amino acids. V was pared by 1 base and J by 6 bases, with 11 bases between. The CDR3 here is CASSLLTGTNIQYF. The CDR3 region has the DNA TGTGCCAGCAGCTTGCTAACAGGGACAAACATTCAGTACTTC. Combining the CDR3 with reference TRBV5-8 and TRBJ2-4 gives the whole variable domain EAGVTQSPTHLIKTRGQQATLRCSPISGHTSVYWYQQALGLGLQFLLWYDEGEERNRGNFPPRFSGRQFPNYSSELNVNALELEDSALYLCASSLLTGTNIQYFGAGTRLSVL.

This clonotype was observed a handful of times. J is TRBJ2-5 and V is TRBV7-9, with a possible D match to TRBD1 (6 bases). Trimming pared 5 bases from V and 1 base from J, leaving 11 bases between. This CDR3 region has 14 residues. CDR1 and CDR2 (germline): SEHNR, FQNEAQ (reference sequence). CDR3 in DNA: TGTGCCAGCAGCCAGGACAGTTTCCAAGAGACCCAGTACTTC. Translated, it gives CASSQDSFQETQYF. Filled out from reference TRBV7-9 and TRBJ2-5, the complete variable domain reads DTGVSQNPRHKITKRGQNVTFRCDPISEHNRLYWYRQTLGQGPEFLTYFQNEAQLEKSRLLSDRFSAERPKGSFSTLEIQRTEQGDSAMYLCASSQDSFQETQYFGPGTRLLVL.

This chain connects TRBV24-1 to TRBJ2-1; 8 bases align to TRBD1. Germline lookup yields CDR1 KGHDR and CDR2 SFDVKD. The CDR3 consists of 17 residues. J gave up 5 bases and V 3 bases, and 11 bases lay outside the gene matches. The CDR3 protein is CATSDGQGQGIHNEQFF. CDR3 sequence (DNA): TGTGCCACCAGTGATGGGCAAGGACAGGGAATCCACAATGAGCAGTTCTTC.

The chain uses TRBV19 and TRBJ2-1; 11 nucleotides match TRBD2. The CDR3 covers 16 residues. Germline values: CDR1 LNHDA, CDR2 SQIVND (reference sequence). With 4 bases clipped from V and 9 bases from J, the junction kept 11 bases outside the gene matches. The CDR3 DNA is TGTGCCAGTAGTAAAACTCTAGCGGGAGGCACGGGTGAGCAGTTCTTC. As protein: CASSKTLAGGTGEQFF. Full variable domain (rest looked up from reference TRBV19 and TRBJ2-1): DGGITQSPKYLFRKEGQNVTLSCEQNLNHDAMYWYRQDPGQGLRLIYYSQIVNDFQKGDIAEGYSVSREKKESFPLTVTSAQKNPTAFYLCASSKTLAGGTGEQFFGPGTRLTVL.

This chain uses TRBV6-6 with TRBJ1-2; 7 nucleotides align to TRBD1. Germline CDR1 is MNHNY and CDR2 is SVGAGI (reference sequence). The CDR3 is 16 amino acids. The V segment lost 4 bases and the J segment 4 bases; nucleotides outside the gene matches: 12. The CDR3 loop is CASSFRRDRKPYGYTF. For the CDR3, the DNA is TGTGCCAGCAGTTTTAGGCGGGACAGAAAGCCCTATGGCTACACCTTC.

This chain uses TRBV7-2 with TRBJ2-7; TRBD2 aligns across 8 bases. V trimming: 5 bases; J trimming: 2 bases; junction bases outside the gene matches: 8. CDR1 and CDR2 from the germline V gene are SGHTA and FQGNSA. The CDR3 is 15 residues long. The DNA for the CDR3 is TGTGCCAGCAGCCAAGGACAAGCGGGGGCCTACGAGCAGTACTTC. Translating gives CASSQGQAGAYEQYF.

This clonotype was counted between two and nine times. The CDR3 spells CASSYPQQRYWHF. The CDR3 DNA reads as TGTGCCAGCAGTTACCCCCAGCAGAGATACTGGCATTTT. V usage is TRBV6-2 or TRBV6-3 and J usage is TRBJ1-5; D not resolved. Germline V gene data show CDR1 as MNHEY and CDR2 as SVGEGT. The CDR3 has 13 amino acids. Trimming stripped 2 bases from V and 15 bases from J, with 17 bases between.

This chain links TRBV14 with TRBJ1-1; D call uncertain. Germline V lookup: CDR1 SGHDN, CDR2 FVKESK. The CDR3 loop spans 15 amino acids. V gave up 1 base and J gave up 1 base, with 10 bases separating them. CDR3: CASSQGGRENTEAFF. The CDR3 DNA sequence: TGTGCCAGCAGCCAAGGTGGCAGAGAGAACACTGAAGCTTTCTTT.

The chain has TRBV6-1 and TRBJ2-6; either TRBD1 or TRBD2 may supply D (6 bases each). Looked up from germline, CDR1 is MNHNS and CDR2 is SASEGT. CDR3 length: 16 residues. The V end was cut by 8 bases, the J end by 0 bases, with 14 bases between. CDR3 region: CASGRGPSSGANVLTF. The CDR3 bases are TGTGCCAGCGGTCGGGGGCCCAGCTCTGGGGCCAACGTCCTGACTTTC.

Many counts were recorded for this clonotype. J is TRBJ2-5 and V is TRBV7-2; the D gene is possibly TRBD2 (5 bases). The CDR3 is 15 amino acids. Trimming stripped 0 bases from V and 5 bases from J, with 13 bases between. CDR1 SGHTA and CDR2 FQGNSA come from the germline V gene. CDR3: CASSLARASGETQYF. In nucleotides, the CDR3 is TGTGCCAGCAGCTTAGCGAGGGCATCTGGGGAGACCCAGTACTTC.

The CDR3 here is CATSRVVQNTEAFF. For the CDR3, the DNA is TGTGCCACCAGCAGAGTGGTACAGAACACTGAAGCTTTCTTT. The chain couples TRBV15 to TRBJ1-1; unclear D gene. V shed 1 base and J shed 1 base, with 7 bases lying between them. The germline CDR1 and CDR2 sequences are LNHNV and YYDKDF (reference sequence). The CDR3 is 14 residues long.

V and J are TRBV19 and TRBJ1-1; D is unclear. Trimming removed 6 bases at V and 6 bases at J, with 11 bases between. The CDR3 sequence is 12 residues long. The V gene's germline CDR1 is LNHDA and CDR2 SQIVND (reference sequence). The CDR3 DNA is TGTGCCAGTAGAAGAAGGGAAGCTGAAGCTTTCTTT. Translation gives CASRRREAEAFF.

J is TRBJ2-7 and V is TRBV19, with 11 bases aligning to TRBD2. Trimming removed 5 bases from V and 0 bases from J; junction bases left unmatched: 6. The length of the CDR3 is 16 residues. Per the germline V gene, CDR1 is LNHDA and CDR2 is SQIVND (reference sequence). The CDR3 DNA is TGTGCCAGTAGTGATTGGACTAGCGGGTACTCCTACGAGCAGTACTTC. Translated, it gives CASSDWTSGYSYEQYF.

This clonotype appeared a single time. CDR3 residues: CATSREDEQYV. The CDR3, as DNA: TGTGCCACGAGTAGGGAGGACGAGCAGTACGTC. The rearrangement joins TRBV10-3 to TRBJ2-7; tentatively, D is TRBD2 (6 bases). Germline V lookup: CDR1 ENHRY, CDR2 SYGVKD. Trimming removed 10 bases at V and 5 bases at J, with 12 bases between. The CDR3 length is 11 residues.